Below are 32 T cell receptor beta chains sequenced from a single sample in a study of T-cell memory formation after mild COVID-19. TCRdb analysed the 5' RACE reads with MiXCR anew, one entry per CDR3 protein. The table records some 600,000 distinct CDR3 sequences, around 16% of them present only once. The sample consisted of PBMCs or a T cell subset sorted from them (not recorded which). Source of these receptors: an adult woman who had mild COVID-19 (a few samples of this study predate the infection). Cell type and time point are not known.

Regarding this clonotype: Compared with germline, one end of the junction differs, possibly owing to a read error. The V call is TRBV6-5, the J call TRBJ1-2, with D perhaps matching TRBD1 (6 bases). The CDR3 is 13 residues long. Germline lookup yields CDR1 MNHEY and CDR2 SVGAGI. This CDR3 is CASSYQGNSGYTF. The CDR3 DNA is TGTGCCAGCAGTTACCAGGGGAACTCTGGCTACACCTTC.

The table lists this clonotype with a few counts. The CDR3 spells CASSSIGTGGAYTEAFF. CDR3 DNA sequence: TGTGCCAGCAGCTCGATCGGGACAGGGGGCGCGTACACTGAAGCTTTCTTT. The chain joins TRBV7-9 to TRBJ1-1; 12 bases align to TRBD1. CDR1 is SEHNR and CDR2 is FQNEAQ in the germline V gene (reference sequence). The ends lost 4 bases at V and 3 bases at J; junction bases unmatched: 9. The CDR3 covers 17 residues.

The J gene is TRBJ2-2, the V gene TRBV29-1; 9 bases match TRBD1. From germline, CDR1 is SQVTM and CDR2 ANQGSEA. This CDR3 contains 15 residues. Trimming cost V 6 bases and J 5 bases; bases outside gene matches: 10. Written as DNA, the CDR3 is TGCAGCGTCGCGGGACAGGGCGGAGGAACCGGGGAGCTGTTTTTT. It codes for CSVAGQGGGTGELFF.

The chain joins TRBV24-1 to TRBJ2-1, with 7 nucleotides matching TRBD1. V lost 5 bases to trimming and J lost 5 bases; unmatched junction nucleotides: 8. This CDR3 is built from 15 residues. Germline V gives CDR1 KGHDR, CDR2 SFDVKD. CDR3 DNA sequence: TGTGCCACCAGTGGTATTACAGGGGTTCACAATGAGCAGTTCTTC. It yields the protein CATSGITGVHNEQFF.

The V and J genes are TRBV5-1 and TRBJ2-7; D gene ambiguous. The CDR3 contains 17 residues. V was clipped by 0 bases and J by 1 base, with 17 bases between them. In germline, CDR1 is SGHRS, CDR2 YFSETQ. The CDR3 protein is CASSLAPNVGDSYEQYF. CDR3 nucleotide sequence: TGCGCCAGCAGCTTGGCCCCTAACGTTGGGGATTCCTACGAGCAGTACTTC.

This clonotype was picked up many times. V usage is TRBV20-1 and J usage is TRBJ2-7, with 7 nucleotides matching TRBD1. The CDR3 spans 14 residues. V dropped 0 bases and J dropped 0; count of bases not matched to a gene: 2. Germline CDR1 is DFQATT and CDR2 is SNEGSKA (reference sequence). In nucleotides, the CDR3 is TGCAGTGCTAGAGATCAGGGGGTCTCCTACGAGCAGTACTTC. The encoded protein is CSARDQGVSYEQYF.

The chain couples TRBV9 to TRBJ1-1; 7 nucleotides line up with TRBD1. Germline values: CDR1 SGDLS, CDR2 YYNGEE. The CDR3 totals 16 residues. Unmatched junction bases numbered 9, after V lost 0 bases and J lost 4 bases. The CDR3 DNA follows: TGTGCCAGCAGCGTAGGAGAGGGGGACAGTTCCACTGAAGCTTTCTTT. Translated: CASSVGEGDSSTEAFF.

This clonotype occurred a few times. This sequence joins TRBV2 and TRBJ2-7, with D unresolved. This CDR3 spans 13 amino acids. Deletions cut 5 bases from V and 2 bases from J, with 10 bases between. In germline, CDR1 is SNHLY, CDR2 FYNNEI. The CDR3 region is CASSPLTAYEQYF. The DNA of the CDR3 is TGTGCCAGCAGTCCCTTAACCGCCTACGAGCAGTACTTC.

This clonotype occurred a few times. Mismatch with germline at one junction end may stem from a read error. The rearrangement links TRBV24-1 to TRBJ2-1; D gene unclear. The CDR3 has 11 amino acids. Germline assignment: CDR1 KGHDR and CDR2 SFDVKD. Here the CDR3 reads CATSNFNEQFF. The CDR3 bases are TGTGCCACCAGTAATTTCAATGAGCAGTTCTTC.

J is TRBJ2-5 and V is TRBV11-2, with D perhaps TRBD2 (5 bases). V lost 3 bases and J 5 bases, leaving 10 bases between the germline ends. The germline CDR1 and CDR2 sequences are SGHAT and FQNNGV. The CDR3 is made up of 13 amino acids. CDR3 nucleotide sequence: TGTGCCAGCAGCTTTTCACCGGGGGAGACCCAGTACTTC. Translating gives CASSFSPGETQYF.

The chain employs TRBV12-3 or TRBV12-4 and TRBJ2-1, with TRBD1 as a possible D gene (6 bases). V was clipped by 3 bases and J by 4 bases, with 13 bases between them. There are 15 residues in the CDR3. The CDR3 region is CASSLRQGMYNEQFF. The CDR3 DNA sequence: TGTGCCAGCAGTTTGCGGCAGGGGATGTACAATGAGCAGTTCTTC.

This clonotype came up many times. The J gene is TRBJ2-2, the V gene TRBV27; TRBD1 matches at 7 bases. Germline V gene data show CDR1 as MNHEY and CDR2 as SMNVEV (reference sequence). V was clipped by 5 bases and J by 6 bases; unmatched bases: 9. The CDR3 has 15 residues. CDR3 loop: CASSARQGSAGELFF. CDR3 nucleotide sequence: TGTGCCAGCAGTGCCCGACAGGGTTCCGCCGGGGAGCTGTTTTTT.

The DNA for the CDR3 is TGTGCCAGCAGCAAACGGACCAAGGGGGTTGCAACTAATGAAAAACTGTTTTTT. This encodes CASSKRTKGVATNEKLFF. The J gene is TRBJ1-4, the V gene TRBV11-2; tentatively, D is TRBD1 (6 bases). The CDR3 runs to 18 residues. The germline V and J ends were trimmed by 5 bases and 0 bases, with 19 bases remaining between them. CDR1 and CDR2 from the germline V gene are SGHAT and FQNNGV.

This chain links TRBV12-3 or TRBV12-4 with TRBJ2-2; 8 bases map to TRBD2. The CDR3 has 14 residues. V lost 6 bases and J lost 6; bases outside the gene matches: 6. CDR3 amino acids: CASRFGGAPGELFF. CDR3 DNA sequence: TGTGCCAGCAGGTTCGGGGGGGCCCCCGGGGAGCTGTTTTTT.

In its sample, this clonotype was seen many times. V and J are TRBV5-1 and TRBJ2-5; 10 bases match TRBD2. V was clipped by 0 bases and J by 2 bases; unmatched bases: 7. Germline V gives CDR1 SGHRS, CDR2 YFSETQ. CDR3 length equals 17 residues. CDR3 loop: CASSLDPSGGPQETQYF. CDR3 nucleotide sequence: TGCGCCAGCAGCTTGGATCCTAGCGGGGGACCTCAAGAGACCCAGTACTTC.

This clonotype was counted between two and nine times. The rearrangement uses TRBV5-1 and TRBJ1-1; D not resolved. V lost 1 base and J 3 bases, leaving 13 bases between the germline ends. Germline loops: CDR1 SGHRS, CDR2 YFSETQ. The CDR3 length is 15 residues. The CDR3 DNA reads as TGCGCCAGCAGCTTGATGAAGGGAGGAGACACTGAAGCTTTCTTT. Protein sequence: CASSLMKGGDTEAFF.

V usage is TRBV5-1 and J usage is TRBJ2-1, with 9 bases lining up with TRBD2. Looked up from germline, CDR1 is SGHRS and CDR2 is YFSETQ. The ends lost 4 bases at V and 7 bases at J; junction bases unmatched: 9. This CDR3 is 15 amino acids long. The CDR3 nucleotides are TGCGCCAGCAGCCCATTAGCGGGGGATGTGAATGAGCAGTTCTTC. Its protein is CASSPLAGDVNEQFF.

The gene calls are TRBV20-1 and TRBJ1-1; D is possibly TRBD1 (5 bases). The V end was cut by 0 bases, the J end by 0 bases, with 14 bases between. This CDR3 region has 16 residues. The germline V gene encodes CDR1 DFQATT and CDR2 SNEGSKA (reference sequence). The CDR3 protein is CSARDDSFIMNTEAFF. CDR3 DNA sequence: TGCAGTGCTAGAGACGACAGTTTCATCATGAACACTGAAGCTTTCTTT.

This chain links TRBV5-1 with TRBJ2-7; 12 bases fit TRBD2. The trim removed 4 bases at V and 0 bases at J, leaving 8 bases unmatched. The CDR3 totals 17 residues. CDR1 SGHRS and CDR2 YFSETQ come from the germline V gene. The CDR3 sequence: CASSERLAGDPSYEQYF. CDR3 coding DNA: TGCGCCAGCAGCGAAAGACTAGCGGGAGACCCCTCCTACGAGCAGTACTTC.

This chain connects TRBV9 to TRBJ2-3; 9 nucleotides align to TRBD2. The CDR3 loop spans 14 amino acids. V lost 4 bases and J lost 4; bases outside the gene matches: 4. Looked up from germline, CDR1 is SGDLS and CDR2 is YYNGEE. CDR3 in amino acids: CASSPQRGADTQYF. The CDR3, as DNA: TGTGCCAGCAGCCCCCAGCGGGGGGCAGATACGCAGTATTTT.

This clonotype occurred a few times. This chain connects TRBV9 to TRBJ2-2; no definite D call. The CDR3 is 15 residues long. CDR1 SGDLS and CDR2 YYNGEE come from the germline V gene. V shed 0 bases and J shed 1 base, with 7 bases lying between them. Here the CDR3 reads CASSVGHRNTGELFF. The CDR3 nucleotides read TGTGCCAGCAGCGTAGGTCATCGGAACACCGGGGAGCTGTTTTTT.

The CDR3 loop is CASSLVSPKEPFGGYTF. The CDR3, as DNA: TGTGCCAGCAGCTTAGTTAGCCCTAAAGAACCCTTCGGTGGCTACACCTTC. The V and J genes are TRBV7-9 and TRBJ1-2; D remains ambiguous. V dropped 1 base and J dropped 7 bases, with 22 bases sitting between them. CDR1 and CDR2 from the germline V gene are SEHNR and FQNEAQ (reference sequence). The CDR3 has 17 amino acids.

The chain carries TRBV19 and TRBJ1-5; D unresolved. Germline-derived CDR1 and CDR2 are LNHDA and SQIVND (reference sequence). The CDR3 runs 12 residues. Trimming removed 3 bases at V and 5 bases at J, with 5 bases between. DNA of the CDR3: TGTGCCAGTAGTATTCGGTATCAGCCCCAGCATTTT. It specifies CASSIRYQPQHF.

V usage is TRBV5-1 and J usage is TRBJ2-7; no reliable D call. This CDR3 has 14 residues. Trimming shortened V by 0 bases and J by 5 bases, and 12 bases separated the two germline ends. The germline V gene has CDR1 SGHRS and CDR2 YFSETQ. This chain's CDR3 is CASSLGRSSHEQYF. CDR3 DNA: TGCGCCAGCAGCTTGGGCAGGTCCTCGCACGAGCAGTACTTC. Full variable domain (missing parts from reference TRBV5-1 and TRBJ2-7): KAGVTQTPRYLIKTRGQQVTLSCSPISGHRSVSWYQQTPGQGLQFLFEYFSETQRNKGNFPGRFSGRQFSNSRSEMNVSTLELGDSALYLCASSLGRSSHEQYFGPGTRLTVT.

This clonotype came up a few times. The chain uses TRBV29-1 and TRBJ2-3; D not resolved. Between the trimmed V and J ends, which lost 3 bases and 0 bases, there was a span of 10 bases. CDR3 size: 14 residues. Per germline, CDR1 SQVTM and CDR2 ANQGSEA. This CDR3 is CSVEWAGSTDTQYF. In DNA, the CDR3 is TGCAGCGTTGAGTGGGCCGGTAGCACAGATACGCAGTATTTT.

V gene TRBV12-3 or TRBV12-4 combines with J gene TRBJ2-6; TRBD1 matches at 7 bases. With V trimmed by 6 bases and J by 2 bases, 4 bases remained unmatched. The CDR3 is 15 residues long. The CDR3 DNA reads as TGTGCCAGCAGAGAAGGGGGCACTGGGGCCAACGTCCTGACTTTC. Translation gives CASREGGTGANVLTF.

This rearrangement joins TRBV7-9 to TRBJ1-1; 8 nucleotides line up with TRBD1. The CDR3 runs 15 residues. In germline, CDR1 is SEHNR, CDR2 FQNEAQ (reference sequence). J lost 3 bases, V lost 5 bases, and 8 bases had no gene match. Here the CDR3 DNA reads TGTGCCAGCAGCCTTCGACAGGGGTCGGACACTGAAGCTTTCTTT. It encodes CASSLRQGSDTEAFF.

V is TRBV20-1 and J is TRBJ2-5, with unresolved D. The V gene's germline CDR1 is DFQATT and CDR2 SNEGSKA (reference sequence). The CDR3 runs to 11 residues. Trimming pared 3 bases from V and 7 bases from J, leaving 9 bases between. In DNA, the CDR3 is TGCAGTGCTAGTACATGGGCGACCCAGTACTTC. This gives the protein CSASTWATQYF.

As DNA, the CDR3 is TGCGCCAGCAGCTTGTTTCCAGGGCGGGAGAACACTGAAGCTTTCTTT. This gives the protein CASSLFPGRENTEAFF. The chain carries TRBV5-1 and TRBJ1-1, with D tentatively TRBD1 (5 bases). This CDR3 is 16 amino acids long. Trimming left V 1 base short and J 1 base short, with 14 bases between. Looked up from germline, CDR1 is SGHRS and CDR2 is YFSETQ.

This clonotype came up a few times. The chain employs TRBV20-1 and TRBJ1-2; 7 bases line up with TRBD1. In germline, CDR1 is DFQATT, CDR2 SNEGSKA (reference sequence). This CDR3 is built from 14 residues. The junction had 12 bases not matched to a gene; V was cut back by 3 bases and J by 8 bases. CDR3 DNA sequence: TGCAGTGCTAGTGCTAGGGGGCGGCTCAAAGGCTACACCTTC. Translated: CSASARGRLKGYTF.

This chain connects TRBV15 to TRBJ2-3, with D perhaps matching TRBD1 or TRBD2 (5 bases each). The V gene's germline CDR1 is LNHNV and CDR2 YYDKDF (reference sequence). CDR3 size: 15 residues. V was trimmed by 9 bases and J by 2 bases, leaving 18 bases between them. The CDR3 loop reads CATARASRDTDTQYF. CDR3 DNA sequence: TGTGCCACAGCTCGGGCTAGCAGGGACACAGATACGCAGTATTTT.

This clonotype came up a few times. The chain couples TRBV20-1 to TRBJ1-2, with 12 bases matching TRBD1. Trimming removed 0 bases from V and 4 bases from J; junction bases left unmatched: 9. Germline lookup yields CDR1 DFQATT and CDR2 SNEGSKA (reference sequence). The CDR3 covers 17 residues. The CDR3 protein is CSARDRPGQGAFYGYTF. The CDR3 DNA reads TGCAGTGCTAGAGATCGGCCGGGACAGGGGGCTTTCTATGGCTACACCTTC.